The 31 T cell receptor beta chains reported below all come from one sample, sequenced in a study of blood T cell repertoires in COVID-19. TCRdb keeps only in-frame clones here, not all; method: immunoSEQ multiplex PCR. This sample yields around 45,000 clones, of which 80% to 90% are seen a single time; approximately 12% belongs to the top ten. Sequenced material: peripheral blood. These TCRs come from a man at least 80 years old with acute or convalescent COVID-19.

The chain is built from TRBV7-6 and TRBJ1-3; D may be TRBD1 (5 bases). Germline loops: CDR1 SGHVS, CDR2 FNYEAQ. CDR3 length: 15 amino acids. V lost 8 bases and J lost 7, with 21 bases in between. The CDR3 is CASQDSSSLLNTIYF. The CDR3 DNA sequence: TGTGCCAGCCAAGACAGCTCCTCGCTTTTGAACACCATATATTTT.

V is TRBV6-5 and J is TRBJ1-6; 7 bases match TRBD1. The ends lost 5 bases at V and 8 bases at J; junction bases unmatched: 9. CDR3 length equals 15 residues. Germline CDR1 and CDR2: MNHEY and SVGAGI. The DNA of the CDR3 is TGTGCCAGCAGTAAGCGACAGGGTTGGGATTCACCCCTCCACTTT. It yields the protein CASSKRQGWDSPLHF.

The chain is built from TRBV5-1 and TRBJ2-7, with D maybe TRBD1 (7 bases). CDR3 length: 15 residues. Deletions cut 0 bases from V and 0 bases from J, with 10 bases between. Germline CDR1 SGHRS, CDR2 YFSETQ. CDR3 nucleotides: TGCGCCAGCAGCTTGGCCAGGGGGGCCTCCTACGAGCAGTACTTC. This encodes CASSLARGASYEQYF.

This chain uses TRBV28 with TRBJ1-2; perhaps TRBD1 as D (5 bases). The CDR3 extends over 13 amino acids. Trimming shortened V by 1 base and J by 8 bases, and 11 bases separated the two germline ends. Per germline, CDR1 MDHEN and CDR2 SYDVKM. CDR3 nucleotide sequence: TGTGCCAGCAGTTTATTGGGGGGTCAGGGCTACACCTTC. Residues: CASSLLGGQGYTF.

This chain uses TRBV7-8 with TRBJ2-5; TRBD2 matches at 7 bases. The CDR3 is 15 residues long. V shed 3 bases, J shed 0 bases, and the junction held 4 bases outside the gene matches. Germline V CDR1 and CDR2: SGHVS, FQNEAQ. CDR3 coding DNA: TGTGCCAGCAGCTTCACTAGCGCGTACCAAGAGACCCAGTACTTC. It translates to CASSFTSAYQETQYF. The whole variable domain, remainder taken from reference TRBV7-8 and TRBJ2-5, is GAGVSQSPRYKVAKRGQDVALRCDPISGHVSLFWYQQALGQGPEFLTYFQNEAQLDKSGLPSDRFFAERPEGSVSTLKIQRTQQEDSAVYLCASSFTSAYQETQYFGPGTRLLVL.

The chain recombines TRBV29-1 with TRBJ1-2; 8 bases agree with TRBD1. The J segment lost 0 bases and the V segment lost 7 bases, leaving 7 bases of the junction unmatched. Germline V gene sequence: CDR1 SQVTM, CDR2 ANQGSEA. The CDR3 is made up of 14 amino acids. CDR3 sequence reads: CSGGDRTANYGYTF. DNA of the CDR3: TGCAGCGGGGGGGACAGGACCGCTAACTATGGCTACACCTTC.

This clone was observed once. The chain combines TRBV28 with TRBJ1-1, with 7 bases fitting TRBD1. The germline gives CDR1 MDHEN, CDR2 SYDVKM. Trimming cost V 10 bases and J 4 bases; bases outside gene matches: 9. The CDR3 totals 13 residues. This chain's CDR3 is CAILRDSPTEAFF. As DNA, the CDR3 is TGTGCCATTCTCCGGGACAGTCCCACTGAAGCTTTCTTT. Full variable domain (remainder filled in from reference TRBV28 and TRBJ1-1): DVKVTQSSRYLVKRTGEKVFLECVQDMDHENMFWYRQDPGLGLRLIYFSYDVKMKEKGDIPEGYSVSREKKERFSLILESASTNQTSMYLCAILRDSPTEAFFGQGTRLTVV.

The chain joins TRBV18 to TRBJ1-5, with D possibly being TRBD1 (6 bases). This CDR3 region has 13 residues. Germline assignment: CDR1 KGHSH and CDR2 LQKENI. Trimming stripped 5 bases from V and 6 bases from J, with 11 bases between. The CDR3 region has the DNA TGTGCCAGCTCAAACAGGGATACTCAGCCCCAGCATTTT. Translated, it gives CASSNRDTQPQHF. Complete variable domain (other parts from reference TRBV18 and TRBJ1-5): NAGVMQNPRHLVRRRGQEARLRCSPMKGHSHVYWYRQLPEEGLKFMVYLQKENIIDESGMPKERFSAEFPKEGPSILRIQQVVRGDSAAYFCASSNRDTQPQHFGDGTRLSIL.

The chain is built from TRBV5-1 and TRBJ1-4, with D tentatively TRBD1 (5 bases). The CDR3 covers 16 residues. CDR1 SGHRS and CDR2 YFSETQ come from the germline V gene. V was clipped by 1 base and J by 2 bases, with 12 bases between them. CDR3 protein: CASSLSPGGTNEKLFF. The CDR3 DNA reads TGCGCCAGCAGCTTGAGTCCCGGGGGGACTAATGAAAAACTGTTTTTT.

The chain joins TRBV29-1 to TRBJ2-3; 7 bases fit TRBD2. The CDR3 runs to 15 residues. Trimming took 1 base from V and 4 from J; bases not matched to a gene: 8. Germline assignment: CDR1 SQVTM and CDR2 ANQGSEA. The CDR3 DNA is TGCAGCGTTGAAGTCCCCGGGACTACTGCAGATACGCAGTATTTT. Protein sequence: CSVEVPGTTADTQYF.

V is TRBV19 and J is TRBJ2-3; D call uncertain. V was shortened by 3 bases and J by 0 bases, with 7 bases between the two germline ends. This CDR3 is built from 14 residues. The V gene's germline CDR1 is LNHDA and CDR2 SQIVND (reference sequence). The CDR3 sequence: CASSIRHSTDTQYF. The CDR3 coding sequence is TGTGCCAGTAGTATCAGGCACAGCACAGATACGCAGTATTTT.

The rearrangement joins TRBV5-1 to TRBJ2-5; 8 bases are shared with TRBD1. There are 14 residues in the CDR3. In germline, CDR1 is SGHRS, CDR2 YFSETQ. The V gene end was trimmed by 4 bases and the J gene end by 5 bases; junction bases not matched to a gene: 7. Here the CDR3 DNA reads TGCGCCAGCAGCCAGGGGGCCGACCGTGAGACCCAGTACTTC. As protein: CASSQGADRETQYF.

The chain uses TRBV19 and TRBJ1-2, with D unclear. CDR3 length: 16 residues. The V and J ends lost 5 bases and 4 bases respectively, with 20 bases between them. Germline CDR1 reads LNHDA; CDR2 reads SQIVND (reference sequence). The CDR3 here is CASSASVFPRGYGYTF. CDR3 DNA: TGTGCCAGTAGTGCCTCAGTCTTTCCTCGGGGCTATGGCTACACCTTC.

This chain joins TRBV6-5 and TRBJ1-1, with TRBD1 matching over 8 bases. The J segment lost 0 bases and the V segment lost 1 base, leaving 4 bases of the junction unmatched. Germline V lookup: CDR1 MNHEY, CDR2 SVGAGI. The CDR3 length is 16 residues. This CDR3 reads CASSYFGQGMNTEAFF. CDR3 DNA: TGTGCCAGCAGTTACTTTGGACAGGGCATGAACACTGAAGCTTTCTTT.

The chain uses TRBV5-1 and TRBJ2-3, with 15 bases matching TRBD2. Losses at the gene ends were 4 bases for V and 3 bases for J; bases not matched to a gene: 9. The germline V gene has CDR1 SGHRS and CDR2 YFSETQ. The CDR3 runs to 18 residues. CDR3 nucleotide sequence: TGCGCCAGCAGCCTCAACACCGGGACTAGCGGGGGGACAGATACGCAGTATTTT. Protein sequence: CASSLNTGTSGGTDTQYF.

DNA of the CDR3: TGTGCCAGTACCATTCAAGGGGGAGGGACTGAAGCTTTCTTT. The encoded protein is CASTIQGGGTEAFF. V usage is TRBV19 and J usage is TRBJ1-1; D is perhaps TRBD1 (6 bases). Germline assignment: CDR1 LNHDA and CDR2 SQIVND (reference sequence). With 7 bases removed from V and 5 bases from J, the gap between germline ends came to 17 bases. There are 14 residues in the CDR3.

This chain joins TRBV19 and TRBJ2-3, with 7 bases identical to TRBD1. The CDR3 totals 15 residues. CDR1 is LNHDA, CDR2 SQIVND, per germline (reference sequence). V shed 7 bases, J shed 0 bases, and the junction held 7 bases outside the gene matches. CDR3 region: CASTKLGQSTDTQYF. DNA of the CDR3: TGTGCCAGTACCAAATTGGGACAGAGCACAGATACGCAGTATTTT. The entire variable domain, with the rest obtained from reference TRBV19 and TRBJ2-3, is as follows: DGGITQSPKYLFRKEGQNVTLSCEQNLNHDAMYWYRQDPGQGLRLIYYSQIVNDFQKGDIAEGYSVSREKKESFPLTVTSAQKNPTAFYLCASTKLGQSTDTQYFGPGTRLTVL.

The chain couples TRBV7-9 to TRBJ2-7; D perhaps matches TRBD2 (5 bases). Trimming cost V 1 base and J 3 bases, with 13 bases left between them. Germline V CDR1 and CDR2: SEHNR, FQNEAQ (reference sequence). The CDR3 totals 15 residues. In nucleotides, the CDR3 is TGTGCCAGCAGCTTAGGTGGGAGTTCGGTCTACGAGCAGTACTTC. It translates to CASSLGGSSVYEQYF.

The rearrangement joins TRBV19 to TRBJ1-2; possibly TRBD1 for D (6 bases). Trimming took off 1 base at V and 7 bases at J, with 16 bases between the two ends. The CDR3 runs 15 residues. Germline V gene data show CDR1 as LNHDA and CDR2 as SQIVND (reference sequence). The CDR3 loop reads CASSIGAGEIVGYTF. The CDR3 region has the DNA TGTGCCAGTAGTATAGGTGCAGGGGAAATTGTTGGCTACACCTTC.

V and J are TRBV28 and TRBJ2-2, with D maybe TRBD2 (6 bases). Germline lookup yields CDR1 MDHEN and CDR2 SYDVKM. The CDR3 totals 14 residues. The V end lost 7 bases, the J end lost 6 bases, and 15 bases lay between the germline ends. CDR3 in DNA: TGTGCCAGCACCCTGGGGGGAAGGGCCGGGGAGCTGTTTTTT. It yields the protein CASTLGGRAGELFF.

The chain is built from TRBV19 and TRBJ1-1; D is uncertain. V gave up 5 bases and J gave up 3 bases, with 10 bases separating them. This CDR3 region has 13 residues. The germline V gene has CDR1 LNHDA and CDR2 SQIVND (reference sequence). The CDR3 sequence: CASSYQRDTEAFF. The CDR3 nucleotides read TGTGCCAGTAGTTATCAGAGGGACACTGAAGCTTTCTTT.

The chain has TRBV5-8 and TRBJ1-1, with D possibly being TRBD1 (5 bases). The CDR3 totals 12 residues. The V end lost 7 bases, the J end lost 1 base, and 8 bases lay between the germline ends. Per the germline V gene, CDR1 is SGHTS and CDR2 is YDEGEE. As DNA, the CDR3 is TGTGCCAGCCCGGGGGGGAACACTGAAGCTTTCTTT. Its translation: CASPGGNTEAFF. Full variable domain (remainder filled in from reference TRBV5-8 and TRBJ1-1): EAGVTQSPTHLIKTRGQQATLRCSPISGHTSVYWYQQALGLGLQFLLWYDEGEERNRGNFPPRFSGRQFPNYSSELNVNALELEDSALYLCASPGGNTEAFFGQGTRLTVV.

The chain recombines TRBV5-6 with TRBJ1-4, with 8 bases fitting TRBD1. Germline V gene data show CDR1 as SGHDT and CDR2 as YYEEEE. V was pared by 4 bases and J by 1 base, with 3 bases of the junction left unmatched. The CDR3 totals 15 residues. The CDR3 is CASSGQGLTNEKLFF. The CDR3 nucleotides read TGTGCCAGCAGCGGACAGGGACTAACTAATGAAAAACTGTTTTTT.

The rearrangement links TRBV5-1 to TRBJ2-2, with 7 bases matching TRBD1. With V trimmed by 0 bases and J by 2 bases, 1 base remained unmatched. CDR3 length: 15 amino acids. Germline V gives CDR1 SGHRS, CDR2 YFSETQ. CDR3 sequence: CASSLDRGNTGELFF. The CDR3 coding sequence is TGCGCCAGCAGCTTGGACAGGGGCAACACCGGGGAGCTGTTTTTT.

This clone was picked up one time. V usage is TRBV6-1 and J usage is TRBJ1-5; D is ambiguous. The CDR3 sequence is 17 residues long. Germline CDR1 and CDR2: MNHNS and SASEGT. With 0 bases removed from V and 2 bases from J, the gap between germline ends came to 14 bases. The CDR3 DNA reads TGTGCCAGCAGTGAAGCTGGGCAGAGGGCCGGCAATCAGCCCCAGCATTTT. Translated, it gives CASSEAGQRAGNQPQHF.

This clone was counted a single time. The gene calls are TRBV18 and TRBJ1-3; the D gene is possibly TRBD1 (5 bases). In germline, CDR1 is KGHSH, CDR2 LQKENI. The CDR3 spans 17 residues. Trimming cost V 4 bases and J 0 bases, with 16 bases left between them. The CDR3 sequence is CASSRSQGKLSGNTIYF. The CDR3 coding sequence is TGTGCCAGCTCACGGAGCCAGGGCAAACTCTCTGGAAACACCATATATTTT.

CDR3 in DNA: TGTGCCAGCAGCTTAAGTGGGGGGGTCTCCTACGAGCAGTACTTC. It codes for CASSLSGGVSYEQYF. The rearrangement links TRBV11-2 to TRBJ2-7, with TRBD2 matching 7 bases. The germline V gene has CDR1 SGHAT and CDR2 FQNNGV. This CDR3 region has 15 residues. V lost 2 bases to trimming and J lost 0 bases; unmatched junction nucleotides: 4.

This clone appeared once. The DNA for the CDR3 is TGTGCCAGTAGATCTGACCCCGGGACAGCGAAGGTGGTTGGAGCTCCCACCGGGGAGCTGTTTTTT. Translation gives CASRSDPGTAKVVGAPTGELFF. The gene calls are TRBV19 and TRBJ2-2, with TRBD1 matching over 7 bases. J was trimmed by 4 bases and V by 6 bases; bases with no gene match: 29. Per germline, CDR1 LNHDA and CDR2 SQIVND (reference sequence). CDR3 length: 22 amino acids. The variable domain in full, completed from reference TRBV19 and TRBJ2-2, reads DGGITQSPKYLFRKEGQNVTLSCEQNLNHDAMYWYRQDPGQGLRLIYYSQIVNDFQKGDIAEGYSVSREKKESFPLTVTSAQKNPTAFYLCASRSDPGTAKVVGAPTGELFFGEGSRLTVL.

The chain combines TRBV3-1 (or the pseudogene TRBV3-2) with TRBJ1-1, with a weak D call TRBD1 (6 bases). Germline V gene sequence: CDR1 LGHDT, CDR2 YNNKEL (reference sequence). The CDR3 extends over 13 amino acids. The germline V and J ends were trimmed by 4 bases and 1 base, with 7 bases remaining between them. The CDR3 DNA reads as TGTGCCAGCAGCCCGACAGGGAACACTGAAGCTTTCTTT. Protein: CASSPTGNTEAFF.

The gene calls are TRBV10-1 and TRBJ1-1; D gene unclear. The ends were cut back, 0 bases at V and 11 bases at J, with 16 bases in the middle. This CDR3 comprises 14 residues. CDR1 is WNHNN and CDR2 is SYGVQD in the germline V gene (reference sequence). This chain's CDR3 is CASSESQAPAGAFF. The CDR3, as DNA: TGCGCCAGCAGTGAGTCCCAGGCCCCTGCTGGGGCTTTCTTT.

The rearrangement joins TRBV5-4 to TRBJ2-6; 9 bases map to TRBD1. CDR1 is SGHNT and CDR2 is YYREEE in the germline V gene (reference sequence). CDR3 size: 18 residues. V was pared by 0 bases and J by 0 bases, with 4 bases of the junction left unmatched. The CDR3 region is CASSLGGTGFSGANVLTF. CDR3 bases: TGTGCCAGCAGCTTGGGGGGGACAGGGTTCTCTGGGGCCAACGTCCTGACTTTC.